The next 16 T cell receptor beta chains were all read from a single sample in a study of blood T cell repertoires in COVID-19 (dated by TCRdb to 2018 to 2020). Library generation was performed with the immunoSEQ multiplex PCR assay. In TCRdb, the immuneACCESS table is reduced to in-frame sequences with V and J assigned. These tables do not hold every clone; where another copy was compared, an unresolved V gene accounts for under half, and the others remain unexplained. Counted in this sample were over 130,000 clones; 85% to 90% of them appeared once. The ten most abundant clones make up 5% to 6% of the sample. The sequenced sample consisted of peripheral blood. Source of these receptors: a human donor in a cohort sampled during active COVID-19.

The chain is built from TRBV7-9 and TRBJ2-3, with no clear D. The CDR3 runs 13 residues. CDR1 and CDR2 (germline): SEHNR, FQNEAQ (reference sequence). V gave up 1 base and J gave up 9 bases, with 11 bases separating them. This CDR3 is CASSLDLTRTQYF. CDR3 nucleotides: TGTGCCAGCAGCTTAGATCTCACACGCACGCAGTATTTT.

V and J are TRBV6-6 and TRBJ2-7; TRBD1 matches at 7 bases. The J segment lost 4 bases and the V segment lost 5 bases, leaving 14 bases of the junction unmatched. Germline values: CDR1 MNHNY, CDR2 SVGAGI (reference sequence). This CDR3 comprises 16 residues. The CDR3 is CASSPLPGTAVYEQYF. For the CDR3, the DNA is TGTGCCAGCAGTCCACTCCCCGGGACAGCCGTATACGAGCAGTACTTC.

This chain links TRBV9 with TRBJ2-7; perhaps TRBD1 as D (5 bases). CDR1 is SGDLS, CDR2 YYNGEE, per germline. The CDR3 runs to 14 residues. V lost 0 bases to trimming and J lost 2 bases, with 9 bases between them. The CDR3 spells CASSVADRTYEQYF. The DNA of the CDR3 is TGTGCCAGCAGCGTAGCTGACAGAACCTACGAGCAGTACTTC.

The chain carries TRBV30 and TRBJ2-3; 10 bases agree with TRBD2. Trimming at V came to 5 bases and at J to 6 bases, leaving 8 bases not matched to a gene. The CDR3 loop spans 14 amino acids. Per germline, CDR1 GTSNPN and CDR2 SVGIG (reference sequence). CDR3 DNA sequence: TGTGCCTGGGCCTTAGCGGGGGGCTGGGATACGCAGTATTTT. Its protein product is CAWALAGGWDTQYF.

The chain recombines TRBV6-5 with TRBJ2-2, with 7 bases fitting TRBD2. Trimming cost V 6 bases and J 0 bases; bases outside gene matches: 4. There are 15 residues in the CDR3. Germline assignment: CDR1 MNHEY and CDR2 SVGAGI. The CDR3 DNA reads as TGTGCCAGCAGAGGGGCGGGAGCGAACACCGGGGAGCTGTTTTTT. This gives the protein CASRGAGANTGELFF.

The CDR3 here is CARRTSGSTDTQYF. CDR3 coding DNA: TGTGCCAGGAGGACTAGCGGGAGCACAGATACGCAGTATTTT. This chain links TRBV2 with TRBJ2-3; 11 nucleotides agree with TRBD2. Trimming cost V 9 bases and J 0 bases; bases outside gene matches: 2. CDR3 length: 14 residues. From germline, CDR1 is SNHLY and CDR2 FYNNEI.

The chain combines TRBV28 with TRBJ1-5; the D gene is possibly TRBD1 (6 bases). The V and J ends lost 7 bases and 4 bases respectively, with 14 bases between them. The CDR3 runs 14 residues. CDR1 and CDR2 (germline): MDHEN, SYDVKM. The CDR3 DNA reads TGTGCCAGCACCCAATTCCAGGGGAATCAGCCCCAGCATTTT. Translation gives CASTQFQGNQPQHF. Full variable domain (remainder filled in from reference TRBV28 and TRBJ1-5): DVKVTQSSRYLVKRTGEKVFLECVQDMDHENMFWYRQDPGLGLRLIYFSYDVKMKEKGDIPEGYSVSREKKERFSLILESASTNQTSMYLCASTQFQGNQPQHFGDGTRLSIL.

This clone was observed a single time. V is TRBV3-1 (or the pseudogene TRBV3-2) and J is TRBJ1-2; no firm D call. The germline V and J ends were trimmed by 2 bases and 0 bases, with 7 bases remaining between them. The CDR3 runs 14 residues. Germline V lookup: CDR1 LGHDT, CDR2 YNNKEL (reference sequence). In DNA form, the CDR3 reads TGTGCCAGCAGCCAATACAGATCTAACTATGGCTACACCTTC. This sequence encodes CASSQYRSNYGYTF.

The chain recombines TRBV27 with TRBJ2-3; 10 nucleotides line up with TRBD1. CDR3 length: 15 amino acids. Unmatched junction bases numbered 11, after V lost 5 bases and J lost 9 bases. CDR1 is MNHEY and CDR2 is SMNVEV in the germline V gene (reference sequence). The CDR3 spells CASSPPGTGALTQYF. CDR3 bases: TGTGCCAGCAGTCCTCCCGGGACAGGGGCGTTGACGCAGTATTTT.

V gene TRBV4-1 combines with J gene TRBJ2-1; 8 bases match TRBD1. After removal of 6 bases from V and 9 bases from J, the junction contained 4 bases not matched to a gene. CDR1 is MGHRA and CDR2 is YSYEKL in the germline V gene. The CDR3 contains 12 residues. In DNA, the CDR3 is TGCGCCAGCAGTCCCAGGGGGCTTGAGCAGTTCTTC. Amino acids: CASSPRGLEQFF.

The chain joins TRBV28 to TRBJ1-1, with D maybe TRBD1 (5 bases). Per germline, CDR1 MDHEN and CDR2 SYDVKM. CDR3 length equals 16 residues. V was trimmed by 7 bases and J by 1 base, leaving 19 bases between them. The CDR3 nucleotides read TGTGCCAGCATTTTGATACGAGGGACTGCGAACACTGAAGCTTTCTTT. Its protein is CASILIRGTANTEAFF. Full variable domain (rest looked up from reference TRBV28 and TRBJ1-1): DVKVTQSSRYLVKRTGEKVFLECVQDMDHENMFWYRQDPGLGLRLIYFSYDVKMKEKGDIPEGYSVSREKKERFSLILESASTNQTSMYLCASILIRGTANTEAFFGQGTRLTVV.

J is TRBJ2-1 and V is TRBV28; 11 bases match TRBD2. With 3 bases clipped from V and 4 bases from J, the junction kept 11 bases outside the gene matches. Germline V gene data show CDR1 as MDHEN and CDR2 as SYDVKM. The CDR3 extends over 18 amino acids. The CDR3 region has the DNA TGTGCCAGCAGTTTTTCTAGCGGGGGGTTCCGTAAATACAATGAGCAGTTCTTC. Protein: CASSFSSGGFRKYNEQFF.

This rearrangement joins TRBV28 to TRBJ2-7; D gene ambiguous. Germline assignment: CDR1 MDHEN and CDR2 SYDVKM. V was shortened by 1 base and J by 3 bases, with 7 bases between the two germline ends. CDR3 length equals 13 residues. The CDR3 region has the DNA TGTGCCAGCAGTTTATTGCGGTTCTACGAGCAGTACTTC. It is translated as CASSLLRFYEQYF.

The rearrangement links TRBV9 to TRBJ2-2, with 8 positions matching TRBD2. V was clipped by 4 bases and J by 5 bases; unmatched bases: 10. This CDR3 is 16 amino acids long. From germline, CDR1 is SGDLS and CDR2 YYNGEE. The CDR3 DNA reads as TGTGCCAGCAGCCCCCAAAGCGGGGGAGGTACCGGGGAGCTGTTTTTT. Its protein is CASSPQSGGGTGELFF.

This clone was seen only once. The rearrangement uses TRBV28 and TRBJ2-2, with TRBD1 matching over 7 bases. V gave up 5 bases and J gave up 4 bases; unmatched junction bases: 7. Germline CDR1 reads MDHEN; CDR2 reads SYDVKM. CDR3 length equals 15 residues. The CDR3 DNA reads TGTGCCAGCAGTCTAGGGACAGCAAGCACCGGGGAGCTGTTTTTT. Its translation: CASSLGTASTGELFF.

This sequence joins TRBV19 and TRBJ1-2; tentative D call: TRBD1 (6 bases). With 10 bases removed from V and 4 bases from J, the gap between germline ends came to 19 bases. CDR3 length: 14 amino acids. CDR1 and CDR2 (germline): LNHDA, SQIVND (reference sequence). This CDR3 reads CATAPDRNIYGYTF. In nucleotides, the CDR3 is TGTGCCACCGCGCCGGACAGAAACATCTATGGCTACACCTTC.